Given below is one T cell receptor (beta chain) in context. Original methodology: Cell counts per sample came from amplifying reference gene primers. Libraries were prepared by immunoSEQ multiplex PCR; TCRdb keeps only in-frame clonotypes and omits some of them. Clonal size and the V and J genes are those of that table, whereas D and trimming came from the DNA. The sample lists about 400,000 clones; about 87% were seen once. The CDR3 runs to 15 residues. With 6 bases clipped from V and 4 bases from J, the junction kept 9 bases outside the gene matches. Germline V gene data show CDR1 as SGHDT and CDR2 as YYEEEE. This specimen comes from a study of blood T cell repertoires in COVID-19. At the level of the study: The United States, Italy and Spain were the sources of the acute and convalescent COVID-19 samples.

The chain employs TRBV5-6 and TRBJ2-1; 8 bases match TRBD2. This receptor was taken from a human donor in a cohort sampled during active COVID-19. The specimen sequenced was peripheral blood. The CDR3, as DNA: TGTGCCAGCACCGCGGGGGGTCGGAGGTACAATGAGCAGTTCTTC. Amino acids: CASTAGGRRYNEQFF.